This TCR beta chain stems from a study of cytomegalovirus exposure and HLA in healthy donors. Germline V gene data show CDR1 as MGHRA and CDR2 as YSYEKL. Between the trimmed V and J ends, which lost 1 base and 5 bases, there was a span of 11 bases. The CDR3 runs 14 residues. Notes on the study in general: Across all donors, roughly uniform sequencing depth was an assumption of the presence/absence analyses.

In the PCR, 60 Vbeta and 13 Jbeta primers were used. TCRdb keeps only in-frame clones here, not all; method: immunoSEQ multiplex PCR. This sample has more than 150,000 clones, with around 78% found just once. Turning to this clone: Its target is not known.

The sample comprised PBMCs. This chain joins TRBV4-1 and TRBJ2-5, with a weak D call TRBD1 (7 bases). The origin of this receptor is a woman aged 40 to 50 in good health and CMV-seropositive. The CDR3, as DNA: TGCGCCAGCAGCCAAGGCGGGACAGCGGAGACCCAGTACTTC. Residues: CASSQGGTAETQYF.